This entry describes one T cell receptor (beta chain). This entry comes from a study of immune evolution from preneoplasia to lung adenocarcinoma. Study-wide background: HLA loss of heterozygosity: around 6.5% AIS, roughly 15% MIA, approximately 31% ADC, none AAH.

This CDR3 is built from 13 residues. V dropped 4 bases and J dropped 6 bases, with 10 bases sitting between them. Germline CDR1 reads LNHDA; CDR2 reads SQIVND (reference sequence). Data came from immunoSEQ multiplex PCR; TCRdb stores just in-frame clones and leaves some out. The sample shows 11,000 to 15,000 clones, over 75% of them seen only once. The TCR comes from a donor older than 65 with lung adenocarcinoma. The V gene is TRBV19, the J gene TRBJ1-5; possibly TRBD1 for D (5 bases). Specimen: FFPE lung adenocarcinoma in situ tissue. The CDR3 DNA sequence: TGTGCCAGTAGTACCAGGGACGGTCAGCCCCAGCATTTT. Translating gives CASSTRDGQPQHF.